Listed below are T cell receptor beta chains from one sample, sequenced in a study of T cell responses to AZD1222 COVID-19 vaccine. Clones were read by immunoSEQ multiplex PCR, and TCRdb kept only the in-frame ones, dropping some. The table records 150,000 to 200,000 clones, 88% of them present only once. This specimen consisted of peripheral blood, obtained 28 days after the second AZD1222 dose. These receptors all come from an adult who received the AZD1222 COVID-19 vaccine. Both conserved end residues are part of each CDR3. D genes are given only for firm matches. Clone size is stated in some rows and not others, as once, few, many or a class when expanded.

TGTGCCAGTAGTATAGACGGCAGAAACATTCAGTACTTC | CASSIDGRNIQYF | TRBV19 | NA | TRBJ2-4 | few
TGCGCCAGCAGCCTGGAGCCTAGTCCACTCTACGAGCAGTACTTC | CASSLEPSPLYEQYF | TRBV4-3 | NA | TRBJ2-7 | NA
TGTGCCAGCAGTCCGACACAGGGAAACACTGAAGCTTTCTTT | CASSPTQGNTEAFF | TRBV6-2/TRBV6-3 | NA | TRBJ1-1 | NA
TGTGCCAGTAGTAGGACCCCCAATGAGCAGTTCTTC | CASSRTPNEQFF | TRBV19 | NA | TRBJ2-1 | NA
TGCGCCAGCAGCCAAGAGCCTAGCGGGAGAAGAACCGGGGAGCTGTTTTTT | CASSQEPSGRRTGELFF | TRBV4-3 | TRBD2 | TRBJ2-2 | NA
TGTGCCAGCAGTTCTACAGGGGGCCTCTACGAGCAGTACTTC | CASSSTGGLYEQYF | TRBV6-2/TRBV6-3 | TRBD1 | TRBJ2-7 | once
TGTGCCAGCAGCTTAAATCAGGGAATCACTGAAGCTTTCTTT | CASSLNQGITEAFF | TRBV7-9 | NA | TRBJ1-1 | NA
TGTGCCAGCGGACAGGGGGCACGGAGCTCCTACAATGAGCAGTTCTTC | CASGQGARSSYNEQFF | TRBV5-5 | TRBD1 | TRBJ2-1 | NA
TGTGCCAGCAGTTTGGGCTACGAGCAGTACTTC | CASSLGYEQYF | TRBV28 | NA | TRBJ2-7 | NA
TGTGCCAGCTCACCACCTTCCCAGAATAATTCACCCCTCCACTTT | CASSPPSQNNSPLHF | TRBV18 | NA | TRBJ1-6 | few
TGTGCCAGTAGTTGGGGACTTGGTAATGAAAAACTGTTTTTT | CASSWGLGNEKLFF | TRBV19 | NA | TRBJ1-4 | NA